This paragraph reports one TCR beta chain. The data derive from a study of blood T cell repertoires in COVID-19. CDR3 length: 16 residues. Per the germline V gene, CDR1 is SGHAT and CDR2 is FQDESV (reference sequence). The germline V and J ends were trimmed by 6 bases and 1 base, with 16 bases remaining between them. Everyone who took part was roughly 18 to 89 years old, and they came from over 20 US areas. Data came from immunoSEQ multiplex PCR; TCRdb stores just in-frame clones and leaves some out. The sample records 250,000 or so clones, approximately 86% being singletons. Sequenced material: PBMCs or T cells enriched from blood (not recorded which). The sequence was collected from a woman in her fifties or sixties who had recovered from COVID-19. The chain uses TRBV11-1 and TRBJ1-3; possibly TRBD1 for D (6 bases). CDR3 residues: CASSWTDRPSGNTIYF. The CDR3 coding sequence is TGTGCCAGCAGTTGGACAGACAGGCCATCTGGAAACACCATATATTTT.